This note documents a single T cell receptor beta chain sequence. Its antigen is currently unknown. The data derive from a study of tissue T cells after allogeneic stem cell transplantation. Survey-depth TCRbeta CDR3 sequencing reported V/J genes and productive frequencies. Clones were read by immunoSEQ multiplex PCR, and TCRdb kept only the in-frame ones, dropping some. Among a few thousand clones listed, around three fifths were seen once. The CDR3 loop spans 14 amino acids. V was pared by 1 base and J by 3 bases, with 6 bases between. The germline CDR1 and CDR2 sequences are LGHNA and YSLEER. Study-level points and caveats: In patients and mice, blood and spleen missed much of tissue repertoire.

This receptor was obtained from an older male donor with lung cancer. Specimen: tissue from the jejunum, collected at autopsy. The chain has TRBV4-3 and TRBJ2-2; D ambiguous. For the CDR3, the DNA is TGCGCCAGCAGCCAAGGGGGTGACACCGGGGAGCTGTTTTTT. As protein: CASSQGGDTGELFF.